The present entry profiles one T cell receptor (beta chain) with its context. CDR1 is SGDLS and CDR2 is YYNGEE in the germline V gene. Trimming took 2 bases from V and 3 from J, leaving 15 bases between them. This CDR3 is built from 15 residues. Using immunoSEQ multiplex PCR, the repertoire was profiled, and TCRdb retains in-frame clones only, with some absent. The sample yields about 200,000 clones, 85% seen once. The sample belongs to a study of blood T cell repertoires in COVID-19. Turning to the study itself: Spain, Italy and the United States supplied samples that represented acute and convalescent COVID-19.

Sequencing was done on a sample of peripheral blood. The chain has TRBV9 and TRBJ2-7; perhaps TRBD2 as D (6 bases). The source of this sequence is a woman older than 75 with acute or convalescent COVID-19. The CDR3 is CASSVSGTPDYEQYF. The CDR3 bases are TGTGCCAGCAGCGTTTCCGGGACTCCCGACTACGAGCAGTACTTC.